This T cell receptor beta chain was retrieved from a study of T cell clones after liver transplantation (dated by TCRdb to 2018 to 2020). Turning to the overall study: The samples were obtained from ITN030ST, a randomized trial that attempted immunosuppression withdrawal within 2 years after liver transplantation. Of the 8 liver transplant recipients making up the studied cohort, 3 were classified as tolerant and 5 as non-tolerant. Three of the eight recipients were HCV-positive; the others were transplanted for non-autoimmune, non-viral indications. To count as tolerant, a recipient had to stay completely off immunosuppression for at least one year without liver enzymes climbing beyond twice the upper limit of normal. Blood samples were collected pre-transplant, pre-randomization before withdrawal, and post-randomization after either full withdrawal or failed withdrawal. Donor-reactive T cell clones were identified by TCRbeta sequencing after a pre-transplant mixed lymphocyte reaction and then tracked in post-transplant blood. Third party-reactive TCRbeta sequences from pre-transplant MLRs were also identified as an antigen-independent comparator for donor-reactive sequences. The subjects received no induction therapy and were kept on standard immunosuppression until randomization at 12-24 months post-transplant. Study-wide findings and limitations: In 5 of 8 subjects, circulating donor-reactive CD4 TCRbeta sequences decreased significantly after transplant, regardless of tolerance or HCV status. In two subjects, low numbers of available donor cells limited the measurable donor-reactive repertoire. Donor-reactive sequences declined more than third party-reactive ones, suggesting partial antigen-specific deletion unrelated to withdrawal success. Because allograft tissue specimens were not available, migration of donor-reactive T cells into the graft, rather than deletion, may have occurred. Conclusions were preliminary, limited by small, heterogeneous patient numbers and non-standardized post-transplant time points. When repertoire turnover was taken into account, detection of donor-reactive sequences was significantly reduced in 7 of 8 subjects for CD4 and in 8 of 8 subjects for CD8.

With regard to this clone: Its antigen target is currently unknown. Base quality data are lacking; no much larger clone is found one base away.

High-throughput TCRbeta CDR3 sequencing of frozen genomic DNA was performed by immunoSEQ, with PCR amplification, mapping, bias correction and internal controls included. Per the authors' processing: Only productive rearrangements were retained, with each unique TCRbeta sequence defined by its CDR3 nucleotide sequence together with its V and J gene. For classification of a sequence as donor-reactive, at least 5-fold expansion in CFSE-low cells relative to unstimulated pre-transplant cells and a frequency of at least 0.01% were required. To ensure at least 90% detection power, minimum frequency thresholds were set for each subject based on that subject's lowest-template unstimulated sample. Jensen-Shannon divergence between the top 1000 TCRbeta sequences post- versus pre-transplant served as the measure of repertoire turnover. Changes in detection of donor-reactive sequences were assessed with two-sided Fisher's exact tests. In its TCRdb copy, this immuneACCESS table keeps in-frame sequences only and misses some clones. Where compared with another copy, unresolved V genes explain less than half of these, and the others have no known cause. That table is the source of V, J and clone size, and D and trimming were worked out from the DNA. The table for this sample lists about 51,000 clones; approximately 87% of them were counted only once. The ten biggest clones cover around 14% of the sample.

Reading the germline V gene (reference sequence) gives CDR1 SEHNR and CDR2 FQNEAQ. From the cysteine up to the phenylalanine, the CDR3 has a length of 14 residues. The entry retains the CDR3 DNA only, 42 bases that are in frame from base 1. V is pared back by 1 base and J by 7 bases, with 13 bases lying between the germline termini. Thawed unstimulated PBMCs were stained for CD3, CD4 and CD8 and FACS-sorted into CD3+CD4+ and CD3+CD8+ populations. All 8 studied subjects were randomized to immunosuppression withdrawal. The Qiagen DNeasy Blood and Tissue Kit was used to isolate genomic DNA. The starting material was CD8+ T cells from blood, obtained 12 months after liver transplant. This chain joins TRBV7-9 to TRBJ1-1, and possibly TRBD1, on 6 matching bases. The receptor was isolated from a human patient who received a liver transplant. Following a transplant, a fraction of the T cells may be traceable to the graft donor. The sequence in DNA is TGTGCCAGCAGCTTAGGGTTAGAGGGGGATGAAGCTTTCTTT. The encoded protein is CASSLGLEGDEAFF.